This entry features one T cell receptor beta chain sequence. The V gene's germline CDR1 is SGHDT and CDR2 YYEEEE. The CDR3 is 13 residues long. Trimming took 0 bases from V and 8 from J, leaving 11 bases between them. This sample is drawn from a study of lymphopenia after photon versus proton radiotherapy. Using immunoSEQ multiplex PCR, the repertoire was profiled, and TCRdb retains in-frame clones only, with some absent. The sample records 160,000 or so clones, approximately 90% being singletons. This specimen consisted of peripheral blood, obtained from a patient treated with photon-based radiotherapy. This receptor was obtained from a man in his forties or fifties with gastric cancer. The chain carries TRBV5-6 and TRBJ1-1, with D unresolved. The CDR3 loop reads CASSLGSSAEAFF. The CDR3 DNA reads TGTGCCAGCAGCTTGGGGTCGTCAGCGGAAGCTTTCTTT.